This TCR beta chain was identified in a study of blood T cell repertoires in COVID-19 (dated by TCRdb to between 2020 and 2021). About the investigation overall: The collaborator samples originated in the United States, Italy and Spain and spanned the acute and convalescent phases of COVID-19. The prospective study material was composed of cDNA or gDNA derived from T cells, B-cell-depleted T cells, or PBMCs. Subjects who had been exposed to COVID-19, were actively infected with it, or had recovered from it provided the deeply sampled blood TCRbeta repertoires that made up the dataset. A freely available public database, intended as a resource for researchers studying the immune response to SARS-CoV-2, is where the repertoires were released. Samples came from the ongoing ImmuneRACE study (first 160 participants) plus 1,254 subjects from 6 global collaborators. Nearly every sample came with metadata listing a de-identified subject ID, COVID-19 status, age in years and sex. Where HLA class I and class II types were available, the types were taken from metadata supplied by the sample provider, not from assay-based typing.

The research as a whole found: How much clinical and demographic metadata was included differed by source and by participant, and the metadata was provided uncurated.

One collaborating source in Seattle enrolled patients during active infection and followed them longitudinally through the course of disease. Whole blood was collected in K2EDTA tubes by collaborating institutions according to the institutions' own protocols. For TCRbeta analysis, collaborator samples were shipped as frozen whole blood, as isolated PBMCs, or as DNA extracted from either sample type. The CDR3 spans 13 residues, from the cysteine through the phenylalanine. The read is trimmed to its CDR3 DNA, 39 bases read in frame from base 1. The germline V gene yields SGDLS for CDR1 and YYNGEE for CDR2. The junction shows trimming of 0 bases on V and 7 bases on J, plus 10 bases between the germline ends. The immunoSEQ Assay, a bias-controlled multiplex PCR, was used to amplify TCRbeta CDR3 regions from genomic DNA. Per the source publication's procedure: The number of nucleated cells in each sample was estimated by amplification of reference gene primers within the assay. Sequence reads were collapsed and filtered to measure the absolute abundance of every unique TCRbeta CDR3 rearrangement. For each sample, productive Simpson clonality was calculated by taking the square root of Simpson's diversity index across productive rearrangements. TCRdb mirrors the immuneACCESS table, restricted to in-frame sequences. Some clones are absent from its copies; in checked studies, under half trace to an unresolved V gene, and the reason for the others is unknown. V, J and clone size derive from that table, while D and trimming were established from the DNA sequence. Counted in this sample were fewer than 350,000 clones; 65% to 90% of them appeared once. The top ten clonotypes cover roughly 14% of the sample.

Details on this clone: It has no known antigen specificity. Base quality data are lacking; no much larger clone is found one base away.

The rearranged segments are TRBV9 and TRBJ1-2, with the identity of the D gene unclear. The sequence was obtained from a woman aged 70-85 years with COVID-19, enrolled during active disease. Material for sequencing was peripheral blood. The DNA sequence is as follows: TGTGCCAGCAGCGTAGCCGAGGGCGCTGGCTACACCTTC. This encodes CASSVAEGAGYTF.